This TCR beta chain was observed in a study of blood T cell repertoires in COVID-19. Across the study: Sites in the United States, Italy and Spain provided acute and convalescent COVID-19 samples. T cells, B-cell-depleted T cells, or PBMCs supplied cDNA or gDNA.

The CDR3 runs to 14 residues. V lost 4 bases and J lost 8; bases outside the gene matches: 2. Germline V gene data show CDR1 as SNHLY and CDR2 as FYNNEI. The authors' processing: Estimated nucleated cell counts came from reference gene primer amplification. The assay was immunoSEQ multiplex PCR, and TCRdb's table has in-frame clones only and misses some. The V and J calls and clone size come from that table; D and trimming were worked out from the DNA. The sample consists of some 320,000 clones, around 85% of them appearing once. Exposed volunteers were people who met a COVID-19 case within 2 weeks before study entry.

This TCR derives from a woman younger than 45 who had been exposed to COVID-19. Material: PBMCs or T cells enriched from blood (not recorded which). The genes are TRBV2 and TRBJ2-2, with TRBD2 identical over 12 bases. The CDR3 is CASSGTSGTGELFF. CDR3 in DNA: TGTGCCAGCAGTGGGACTAGCGGGACGGGGGAGCTGTTTTTT.